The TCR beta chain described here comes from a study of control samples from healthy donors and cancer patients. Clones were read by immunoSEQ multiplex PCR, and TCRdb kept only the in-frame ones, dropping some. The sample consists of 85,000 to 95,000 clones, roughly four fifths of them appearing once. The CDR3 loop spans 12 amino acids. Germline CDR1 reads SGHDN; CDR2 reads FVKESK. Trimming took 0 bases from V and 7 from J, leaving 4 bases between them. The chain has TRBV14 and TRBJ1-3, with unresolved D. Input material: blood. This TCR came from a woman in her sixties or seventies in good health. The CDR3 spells CASSQDRNTIYF. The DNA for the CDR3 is TGTGCCAGCAGCCAAGATAGGAACACCATATATTTT.